This T cell receptor (beta chain) is drawn from a study of monozygotic twins with inflammatory bowel disease. Findings and limits, study-wide: Added variability in patient repertoires may stem from differing immunosuppressive treatments. Healthy co-twins had higher TCRbeta inverse Simpson diversity than their IBD twins. Distinction of different T cell subtypes was not possible.

The CDR3 contains 15 residues. CDR1 and CDR2 from the germline V gene are SGHAT and FQNNGV. Molecular identifiers with 6-nucleotide sample barcodes were added during cDNA synthesis via template switching. TCRdb re-called the 5' RACE reads and gives one entry per CDR3 protein, without DNA. Here the sample table reports about 420,000 distinct CDR3 sequences. Points on this clonotype: What it binds is not known.

The rearrangement uses TRBV11-2 and TRBJ1-2. The TCR sequence derives from a human donor with ulcerative colitis or Crohn's disease, or a healthy co-twin of an affected twin (not recorded which). The specimen sequenced was blood. The CDR3 sequence is CASSLAPVLSYGYTF.